This T cell receptor (beta chain) was found in a study of blood T cell repertoires in COVID-19. Study summary: PBMCs, B-cell-depleted T cells, or T cells were the source of the cDNA or gDNA that made up the material.

Sequenced by immunoSEQ multiplex PCR; TCRdb stores in-frame clones only, minus some. This repertoire shows under 250,000 clones, about 91% found once; its top ten account for approximately 2.4%. Participant age was roughly 18 to 100 years, and participants resided in about two dozen US areas. Categorization into cohorts depended on clinical history that participants reported. V was trimmed by 4 bases and J by 4 bases, leaving 10 bases between them. This CDR3 spans 12 amino acids. Per germline, CDR1 SQVTM and CDR2 ANQGSEA. The V call is TRBV29-1, the J call TRBJ1-2, with a possible D match to TRBD1 (5 bases). The receptor was isolated from a woman in her 30s with acute COVID-19. The sample taken for sequencing was PBMCs or T cells enriched from blood (not recorded which). CDR3 nucleotide sequence: TGCAGCGTTGGGGGCAGCCTCTATGGCTACACCTTC. This codes for CSVGGSLYGYTF.